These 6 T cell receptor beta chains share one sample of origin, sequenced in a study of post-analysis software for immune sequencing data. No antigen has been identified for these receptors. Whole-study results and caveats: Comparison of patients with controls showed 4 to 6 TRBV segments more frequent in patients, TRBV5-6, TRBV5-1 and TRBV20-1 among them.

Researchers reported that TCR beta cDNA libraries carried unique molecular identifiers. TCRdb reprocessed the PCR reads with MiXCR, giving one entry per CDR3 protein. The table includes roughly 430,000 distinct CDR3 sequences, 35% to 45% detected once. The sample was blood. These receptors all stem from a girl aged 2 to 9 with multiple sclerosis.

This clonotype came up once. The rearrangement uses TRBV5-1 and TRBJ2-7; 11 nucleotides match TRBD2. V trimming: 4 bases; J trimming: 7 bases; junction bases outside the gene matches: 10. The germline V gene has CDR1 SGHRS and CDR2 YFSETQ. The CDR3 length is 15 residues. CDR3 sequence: CASSTGLADYNEQYF. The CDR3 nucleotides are TGCGCCAGCAGCACGGGACTAGCGGATTACAATGAGCAGTACTTC.

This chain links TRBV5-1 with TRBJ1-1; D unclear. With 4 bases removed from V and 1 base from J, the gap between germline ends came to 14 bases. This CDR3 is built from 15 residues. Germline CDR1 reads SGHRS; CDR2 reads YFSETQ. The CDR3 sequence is CASSQGTEANTEAFF. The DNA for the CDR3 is TGCGCCAGCAGCCAAGGAACAGAGGCGAACACTGAAGCTTTCTTT.

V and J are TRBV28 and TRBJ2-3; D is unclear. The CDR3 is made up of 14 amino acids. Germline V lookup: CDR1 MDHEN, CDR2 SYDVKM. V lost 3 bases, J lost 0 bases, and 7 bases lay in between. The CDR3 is CASSFSSSTDTQYF. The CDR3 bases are TGTGCCAGCAGTTTTAGTTCTAGCACAGATACGCAGTATTTT.

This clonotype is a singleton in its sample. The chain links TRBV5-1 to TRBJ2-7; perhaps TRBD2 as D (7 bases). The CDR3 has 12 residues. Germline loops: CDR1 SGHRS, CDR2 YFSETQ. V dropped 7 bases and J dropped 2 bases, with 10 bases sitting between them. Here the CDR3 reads CASGGAPYEQYF. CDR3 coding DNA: TGCGCCAGCGGGGGGGCCCCCTACGAGCAGTACTTC.

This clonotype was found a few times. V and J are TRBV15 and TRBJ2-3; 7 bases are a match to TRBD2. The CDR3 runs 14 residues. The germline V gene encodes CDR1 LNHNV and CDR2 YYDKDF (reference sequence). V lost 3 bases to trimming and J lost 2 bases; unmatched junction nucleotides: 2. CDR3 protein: CATSRAGATDTQYF. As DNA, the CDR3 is TGTGCCACCAGCAGGGCGGGAGCCACAGATACGCAGTATTTT.

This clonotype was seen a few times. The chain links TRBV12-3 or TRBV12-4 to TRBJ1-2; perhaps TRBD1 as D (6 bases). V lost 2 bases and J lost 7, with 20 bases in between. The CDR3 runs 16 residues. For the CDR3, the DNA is TGTGCCAGCAGTTTATATTTCGGGGGCTCTAAGGCTGGCTACACCTTC. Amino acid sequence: CASSLYFGGSKAGYTF.